This T cell receptor (beta chain) was found in a study of regulatory T cells in long-lasting Graves disease. For the study at large: Graves' patients diagnosed newly had used antithyroid drugs under 3 months.

CDR1 and CDR2 from the germline V gene are KGHSH and LQKENI. CDR3 size: 13 residues. Trimming removed 3 bases at V and 4 bases at J, with 9 bases between. As to time point: newly diagnosed GD, antithyroid drugs for less than 3 months. Following extraction of RNA from PBMCs, that RNA was used to make the TCR library. This clonotype was observed many times. To make TCR beta libraries, researchers used iRepertoire HTBI primers and Arm-PCR of CDR3 regions. TCRdb redid the calling of the multiplex PCR reads with MiXCR, one entry per CDR3 protein. The sample has approximately 400,000 distinct CDR3 sequences, 15% seen once. These data also formed part of another study, on T cells in Graves' hyperthyroidism and ophthalmopathy. That source reports: Recently diagnosed hyperthyroidism of less than 2 months' duration affected patients aged 18 to 65. A patient was excluded if there was uncontrolled infection, other autoimmune disease, pregnancy or lactation. The model made its ophthalmopathy prediction, and onset followed a median roughly six months later.

The chain couples TRBV18 to TRBJ1-2, with D uncertain. The sequences come from peripheral blood mononuclear cells (PBMCs), collected at new diagnosis, from a patient treated with antithyroid drugs. The TCR was taken from a woman younger than 45 with Graves disease. CDR3 amino acids: CASSPGRTYGYTF. As DNA, the CDR3 is TGTGCCAGCTCACCCGGACGGACCTATGGCTACACCTTC.